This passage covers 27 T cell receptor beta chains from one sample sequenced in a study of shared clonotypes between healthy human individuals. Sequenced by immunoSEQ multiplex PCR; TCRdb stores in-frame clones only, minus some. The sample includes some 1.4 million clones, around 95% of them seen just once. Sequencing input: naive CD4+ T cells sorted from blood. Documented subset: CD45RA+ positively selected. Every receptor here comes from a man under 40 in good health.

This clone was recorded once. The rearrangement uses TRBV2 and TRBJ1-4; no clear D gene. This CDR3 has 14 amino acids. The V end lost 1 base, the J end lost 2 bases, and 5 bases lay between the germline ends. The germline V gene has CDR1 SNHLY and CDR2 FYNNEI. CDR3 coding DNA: TGTGCCAGCAGTGAAGGTAGTACTAATGAAAAACTGTTTTTT. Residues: CASSEGSTNEKLFF. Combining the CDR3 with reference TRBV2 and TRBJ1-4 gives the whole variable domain EPEVTQTPSHQVTQMGQEVILRCVPISNHLYFYWYRQILGQKVEFLVSFYNNEISEKSEIFDDQFSVERPDGSNFTLKIRSTKLEDSAMYFCASSEGSTNEKLFFGSGTQLSVL.

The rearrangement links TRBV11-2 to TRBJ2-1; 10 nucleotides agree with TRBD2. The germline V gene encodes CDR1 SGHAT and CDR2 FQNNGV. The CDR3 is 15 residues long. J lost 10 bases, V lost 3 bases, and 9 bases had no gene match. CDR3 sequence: CASSFGASGSMEQFF. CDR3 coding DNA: TGTGCCAGCAGCTTTGGGGCTAGCGGGAGTATGGAGCAGTTCTTC.

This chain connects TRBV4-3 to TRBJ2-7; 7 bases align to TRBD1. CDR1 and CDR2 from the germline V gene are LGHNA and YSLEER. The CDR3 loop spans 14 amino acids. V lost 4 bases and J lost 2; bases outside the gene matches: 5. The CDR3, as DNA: TGCGCCAGCAGCCCAACCGGGACAGCCTACGAGCAGTACTTC. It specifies CASSPTGTAYEQYF.

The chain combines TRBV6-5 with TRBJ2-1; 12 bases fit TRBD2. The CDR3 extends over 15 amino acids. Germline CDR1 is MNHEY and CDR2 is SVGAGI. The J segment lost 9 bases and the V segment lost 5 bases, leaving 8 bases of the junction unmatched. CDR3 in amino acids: CASSHTSGRSIEQFF. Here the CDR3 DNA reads TGTGCCAGCAGTCACACTAGCGGGAGGTCGATTGAGCAGTTCTTC.

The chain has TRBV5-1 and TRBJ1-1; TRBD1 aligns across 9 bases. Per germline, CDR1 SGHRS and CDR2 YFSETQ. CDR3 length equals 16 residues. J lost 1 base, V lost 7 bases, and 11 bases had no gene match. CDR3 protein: CASFWGTGRENTEAFF. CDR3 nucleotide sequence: TGCGCCAGCTTCTGGGGGACAGGGCGGGAGAACACTGAAGCTTTCTTT.

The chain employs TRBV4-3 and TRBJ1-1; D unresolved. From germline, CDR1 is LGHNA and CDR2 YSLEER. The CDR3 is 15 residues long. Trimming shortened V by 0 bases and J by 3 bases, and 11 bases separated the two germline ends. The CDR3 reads CASSQDLRGDTEAFF. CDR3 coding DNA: TGCGCCAGCAGCCAAGATCTTCGCGGGGACACTGAAGCTTTCTTT.

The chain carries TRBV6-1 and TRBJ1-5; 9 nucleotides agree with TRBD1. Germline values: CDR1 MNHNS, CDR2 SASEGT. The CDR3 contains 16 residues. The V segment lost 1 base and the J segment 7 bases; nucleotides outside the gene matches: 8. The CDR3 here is CASSEGLGTGPQPQHF. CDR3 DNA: TGTGCCAGCAGTGAAGGCTTAGGGACAGGGCCCCAGCCCCAGCATTTT.

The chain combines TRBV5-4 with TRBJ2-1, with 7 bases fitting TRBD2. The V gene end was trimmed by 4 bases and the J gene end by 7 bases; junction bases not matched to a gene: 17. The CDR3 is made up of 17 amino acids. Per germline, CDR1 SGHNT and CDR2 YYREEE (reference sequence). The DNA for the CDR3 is TGTGCCAGCAGCAAAGGTACACCAGCGGTCGGGGGGAATGAGCAGTTCTTC. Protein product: CASSKGTPAVGGNEQFF.

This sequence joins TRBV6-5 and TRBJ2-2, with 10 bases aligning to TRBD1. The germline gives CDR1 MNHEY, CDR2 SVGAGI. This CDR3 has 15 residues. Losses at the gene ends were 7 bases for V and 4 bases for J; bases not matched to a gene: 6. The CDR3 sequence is CASTYRDRGTGELFF. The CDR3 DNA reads TGTGCCAGCACCTACCGGGACAGGGGCACCGGGGAGCTGTTTTTT.

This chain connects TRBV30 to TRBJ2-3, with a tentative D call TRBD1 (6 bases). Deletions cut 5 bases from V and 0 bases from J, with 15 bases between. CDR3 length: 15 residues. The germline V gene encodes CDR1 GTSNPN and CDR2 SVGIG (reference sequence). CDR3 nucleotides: TGTGCCTGGTTTAGTTCCGGACAGAGCACAGATACGCAGTATTTT. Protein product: CAWFSSGQSTDTQYF.

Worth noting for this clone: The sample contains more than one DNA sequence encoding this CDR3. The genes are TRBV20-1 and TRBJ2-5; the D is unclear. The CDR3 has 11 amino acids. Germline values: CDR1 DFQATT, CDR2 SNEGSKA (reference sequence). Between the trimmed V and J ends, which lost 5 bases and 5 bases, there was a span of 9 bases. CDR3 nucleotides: TGCAGTGCTTCGGTTGGGGAGACCCAGTACTTC. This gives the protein CSASVGETQYF.

The CDR3 nucleotides read TGTGCTAGTGGTTTGGCGGGGACGGTCGAGCAGTACTTC. This encodes CASGLAGTVEQYF. The chain has TRBV12-5 and TRBJ2-7, with D perhaps matching TRBD1 or TRBD2 (5 bases each). The V gene lost 1 base and the J gene lost 6 bases, with 10 bases spanning the gap. The germline gives CDR1 LGHNT, CDR2 FRNRAP. The CDR3 runs to 13 residues.

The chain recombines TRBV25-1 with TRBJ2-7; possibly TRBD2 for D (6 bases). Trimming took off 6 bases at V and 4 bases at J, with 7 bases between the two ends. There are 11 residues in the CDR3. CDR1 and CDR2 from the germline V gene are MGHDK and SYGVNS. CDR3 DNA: TGTGCCAGCAGACTAGCTTACGAGCAGTACTTC. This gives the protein CASRLAYEQYF.

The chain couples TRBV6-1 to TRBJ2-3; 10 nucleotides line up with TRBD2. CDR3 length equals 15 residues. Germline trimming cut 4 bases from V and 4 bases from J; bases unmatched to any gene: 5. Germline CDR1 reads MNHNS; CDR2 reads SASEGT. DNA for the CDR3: TGTGCCAGCAGTGTTCTAGCGGGAGCTCCAGATACGCAGTATTTT. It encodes CASSVLAGAPDTQYF.

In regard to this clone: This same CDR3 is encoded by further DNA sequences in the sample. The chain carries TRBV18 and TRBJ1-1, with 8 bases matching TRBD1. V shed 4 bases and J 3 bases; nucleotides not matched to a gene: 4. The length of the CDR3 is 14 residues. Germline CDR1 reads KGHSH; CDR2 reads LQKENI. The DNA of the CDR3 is TGTGCCAGCTCACGAGACAGGGGAGACACTGAAGCTTTCTTT. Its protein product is CASSRDRGDTEAFF.

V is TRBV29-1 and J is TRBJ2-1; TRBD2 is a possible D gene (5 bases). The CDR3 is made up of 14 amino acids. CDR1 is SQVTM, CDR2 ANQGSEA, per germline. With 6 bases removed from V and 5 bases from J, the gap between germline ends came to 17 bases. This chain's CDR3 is CSVRGLQTHNEQFF. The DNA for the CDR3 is TGCAGCGTACGCGGGCTTCAAACCCACAATGAGCAGTTCTTC.

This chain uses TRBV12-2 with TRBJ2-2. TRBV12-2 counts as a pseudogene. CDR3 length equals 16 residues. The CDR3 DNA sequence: TGTGCAAGTCGCTTAGACTCGGAAAAGAACACCGGGGAGCTGTTTTTT. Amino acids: CASRLDSEKNTGELFF.

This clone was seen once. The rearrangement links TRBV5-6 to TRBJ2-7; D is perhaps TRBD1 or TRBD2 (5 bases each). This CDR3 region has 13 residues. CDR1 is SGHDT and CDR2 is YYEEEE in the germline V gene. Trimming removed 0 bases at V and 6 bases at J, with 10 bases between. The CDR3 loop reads CASSLDRGREQYF. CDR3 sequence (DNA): TGTGCCAGCAGCTTGGATAGGGGACGCGAGCAGTACTTC.

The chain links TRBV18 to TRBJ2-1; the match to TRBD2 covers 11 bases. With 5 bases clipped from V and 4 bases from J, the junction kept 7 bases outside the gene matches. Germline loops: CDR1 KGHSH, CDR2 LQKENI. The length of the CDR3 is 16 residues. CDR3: CASSSVAGGLYNEQFF. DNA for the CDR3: TGTGCCAGCTCATCCGTAGCGGGAGGGCTTTACAATGAGCAGTTCTTC.

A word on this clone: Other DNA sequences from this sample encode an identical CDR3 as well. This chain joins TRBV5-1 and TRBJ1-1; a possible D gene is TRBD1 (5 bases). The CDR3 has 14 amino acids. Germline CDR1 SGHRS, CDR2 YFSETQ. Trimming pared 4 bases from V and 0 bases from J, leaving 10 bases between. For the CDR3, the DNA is TGCGCCAGCAGCAGTACAGGTGTGAACACTGAAGCTTTCTTT. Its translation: CASSSTGVNTEAFF.

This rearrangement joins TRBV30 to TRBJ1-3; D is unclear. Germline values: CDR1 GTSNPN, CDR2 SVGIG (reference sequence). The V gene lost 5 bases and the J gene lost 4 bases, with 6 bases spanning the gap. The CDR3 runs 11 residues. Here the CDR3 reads CAWVQGNTIYF. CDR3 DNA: TGTGCCTGGGTTCAAGGAAACACCATATATTTT.

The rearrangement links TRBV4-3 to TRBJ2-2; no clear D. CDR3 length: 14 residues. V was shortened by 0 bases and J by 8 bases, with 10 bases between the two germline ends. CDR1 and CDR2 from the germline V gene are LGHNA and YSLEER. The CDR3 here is CASSQDRTAGELFF. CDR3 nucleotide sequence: TGCGCCAGCAGCCAAGATCGGACGGCAGGGGAGCTGTTTTTT.

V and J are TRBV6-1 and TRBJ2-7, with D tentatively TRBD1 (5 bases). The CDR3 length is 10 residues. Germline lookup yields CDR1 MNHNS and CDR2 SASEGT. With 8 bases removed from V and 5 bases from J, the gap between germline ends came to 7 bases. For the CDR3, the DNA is TGTGCCAGCCGCAGGGACGAGCAGTACTTC. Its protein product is CASRRDEQYF.

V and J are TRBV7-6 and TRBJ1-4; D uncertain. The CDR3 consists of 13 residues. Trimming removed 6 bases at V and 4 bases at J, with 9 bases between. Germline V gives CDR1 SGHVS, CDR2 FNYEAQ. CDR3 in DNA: TGTGCCAGCAGACGGACTGATAATGAAAAACTGTTTTTT. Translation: CASRRTDNEKLFF.

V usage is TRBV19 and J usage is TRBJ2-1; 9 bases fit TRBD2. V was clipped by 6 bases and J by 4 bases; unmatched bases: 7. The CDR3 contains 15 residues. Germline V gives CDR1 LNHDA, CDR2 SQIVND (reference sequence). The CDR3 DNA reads TGTGCCAGTAGAGATAGCGGGAGAAGATACAATGAGCAGTTCTTC. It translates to CASRDSGRRYNEQFF.

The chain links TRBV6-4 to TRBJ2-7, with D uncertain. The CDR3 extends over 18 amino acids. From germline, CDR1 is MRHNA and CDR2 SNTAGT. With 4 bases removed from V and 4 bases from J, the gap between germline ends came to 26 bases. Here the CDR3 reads CASSAGLGKVLHLYEQYF. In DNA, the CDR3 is TGTGCCAGCAGTGCCGGGCTTGGCAAAGTGCTACATCTATACGAGCAGTACTTC.

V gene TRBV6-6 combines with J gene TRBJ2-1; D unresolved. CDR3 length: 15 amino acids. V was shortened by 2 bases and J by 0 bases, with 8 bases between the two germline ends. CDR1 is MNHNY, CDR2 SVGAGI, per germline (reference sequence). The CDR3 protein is CASSYLQSSYNEQFF. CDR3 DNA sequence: TGTGCCAGCAGTTACCTTCAGAGCTCCTACAATGAGCAGTTCTTC.